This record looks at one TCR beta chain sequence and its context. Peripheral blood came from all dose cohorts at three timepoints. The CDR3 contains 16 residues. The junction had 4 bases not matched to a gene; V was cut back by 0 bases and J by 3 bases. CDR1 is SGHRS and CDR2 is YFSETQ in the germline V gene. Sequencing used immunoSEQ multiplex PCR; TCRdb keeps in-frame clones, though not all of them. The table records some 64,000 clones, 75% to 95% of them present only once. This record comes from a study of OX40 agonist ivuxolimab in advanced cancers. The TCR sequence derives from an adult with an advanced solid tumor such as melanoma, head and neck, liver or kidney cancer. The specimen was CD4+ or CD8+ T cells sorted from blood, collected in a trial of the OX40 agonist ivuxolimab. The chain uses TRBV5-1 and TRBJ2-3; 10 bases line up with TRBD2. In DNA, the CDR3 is TGCGCCAGCAGCTTGGAGGCTAGCGGGAGAACAGATACGCAGTATTTT. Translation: CASSLEASGRTDTQYF.